These 30 T cell receptor beta chains were sequenced from one sample in a study of cytomegalovirus exposure and HLA in healthy donors. The PCR used 60 Vbeta and 13 Jbeta primers. Generated by immunoSEQ multiplex PCR, the TCRdb table keeps only in-frame clones and is missing some. The sample holds around 99,000 clones, approximately 73% seen once. Sequencing used PBMCs. The receptors stem from a man aged 30-40 years in good health and CMV-seronegative.

V usage is TRBV18 and J usage is TRBJ1-2; TRBD1 agrees at 9 bases. The trim removed 3 bases at V and 0 bases at J, leaving 2 bases unmatched. The CDR3 loop spans 15 amino acids. CDR1 KGHSH and CDR2 LQKENI come from the germline V gene. The CDR3 nucleotides are TGTGCCAGCTCACCCACAGGGGGCACTAACTATGGCTACACCTTC. It yields the protein CASSPTGGTNYGYTF. Based on the CDR3 plus reference TRBV18 and TRBJ1-2, the full variable domain is NAGVMQNPRHLVRRRGQEARLRCSPMKGHSHVYWYRQLPEEGLKFMVYLQKENIIDESGMPKERFSAEFPKEGPSILRIQQVVRGDSAAYFCASSPTGGTNYGYTFGSGTRLTVV.

The chain recombines TRBV7-9 with TRBJ2-7; D possibly corresponds to TRBD2 (6 bases). CDR1 is SEHNR and CDR2 is FQNEAQ in the germline V gene (reference sequence). The germline V and J ends were trimmed by 5 bases and 6 bases, with 23 bases remaining between them. The length of the CDR3 is 16 residues. The chain's CDR3 is CASSPTRLVHSSEQYF. CDR3 DNA sequence: TGTGCCAGCAGCCCGACGAGACTAGTCCATAGTAGCGAGCAGTACTTC.

The V gene is TRBV14, the J gene TRBJ2-7, with 7 positions matching TRBD2. The CDR3 extends over 14 amino acids. Germline-derived CDR1 and CDR2 are SGHDN and FVKESK. J gave up 3 bases and V 4 bases, and 6 bases lay outside the gene matches. CDR3 coding DNA: TGTGCCAGCAGCCCCGGAGTAGCGGGCTACGAGCAGTACTTC. The encoded protein is CASSPGVAGYEQYF.

This chain uses TRBV7-3 with TRBJ1-2; tentative D call: TRBD1 (6 bases). The CDR3 loop spans 15 amino acids. The V end was cut by 5 bases, the J end by 6 bases, with 19 bases between. Germline values: CDR1 SGHTA, CDR2 FQGTGA. The CDR3 region is CASSPPGTGPDGYTF. CDR3 sequence (DNA): TGTGCCAGCAGCCCCCCGGGTACAGGGCCGGATGGCTACACCTTC.

The chain combines TRBV29-1 with TRBJ1-5; TRBD1 matches 8 bases. Germline V CDR1 and CDR2: SQVTM, ANQGSEA. The CDR3 consists of 15 residues. V was clipped by 4 bases and J by 2 bases; unmatched bases: 7. The chain's CDR3 is CSVGAGGKGNQPQHF. The CDR3 DNA follows: TGCAGCGTTGGAGCAGGGGGCAAGGGCAATCAGCCCCAGCATTTT.

The CDR3, as DNA: TGTGCCAGCAGGGAGATGCCAGATACGCAGTATTTT. Translation: CASREMPDTQYF. The V and J genes are TRBV28 and TRBJ2-3, with D unclear. The germline V and J ends were trimmed by 6 bases and 4 bases, with 8 bases remaining between them. CDR1 MDHEN and CDR2 SYDVKM come from the germline V gene. The CDR3 runs to 12 residues.

The V and J genes are TRBV19 and TRBJ2-2; the D gene is possibly TRBD1 (6 bases). The CDR3 length is 14 residues. The V gene's germline CDR1 is LNHDA and CDR2 SQIVND (reference sequence). V was pared by 4 bases and J by 1 base, with 7 bases between. CDR3 sequence (DNA): TGTGCCAGTAGTACCAGGGGGAACACCGGGGAGCTGTTTTTT. This encodes CASSTRGNTGELFF.

CDR3: CASSFPRTGNLGGEQFF. The CDR3 DNA follows: TGTGCCAGCAGCTTCCCGCGGACAGGAAATTTGGGGGGTGAGCAGTTCTTC. The J gene is TRBJ2-1, the V gene TRBV7-9; D might be TRBD1 (7 bases). The germline V gene encodes CDR1 SEHNR and CDR2 FQNEAQ (reference sequence). There are 17 residues in the CDR3. V lost 3 bases to trimming and J lost 9 bases, with 24 bases between them.

This chain links TRBV5-1 with TRBJ2-3, with 9 bases fitting TRBD2. The CDR3 totals 15 residues. J was trimmed by 4 bases and V by 0 bases; bases with no gene match: 3. Germline values: CDR1 SGHRS, CDR2 YFSETQ. CDR3 protein: CASSLVAGVPDTQYF. The DNA for the CDR3 is TGCGCCAGCAGCTTGGTAGCGGGAGTACCAGATACGCAGTATTTT.

The chain has TRBV11-2 and TRBJ1-2; D remains unclear. This CDR3 has 13 residues. Germline CDR1 is SGHAT and CDR2 is FQNNGV. V gave up 0 bases and J gave up 10 bases, with 12 bases separating them. CDR3 loop: CASSLEPGSDYTF. CDR3 sequence (DNA): TGTGCCAGCAGCTTAGAGCCGGGATCTGACTACACCTTC.

The chain uses TRBV29-1 and TRBJ2-1, with TRBD1 as a possible D gene (5 bases). V dropped 6 bases and J dropped 1 base, with 16 bases sitting between them. Per germline, CDR1 SQVTM and CDR2 ANQGSEA. This CDR3 is 15 amino acids long. CDR3 nucleotide sequence: TGCAGCGTAGTAGACAGCCCGAGGTCCTACAATGAGCAGTTCTTC. It translates to CSVVDSPRSYNEQFF.

The genes are TRBV18 and TRBJ2-5; 7 bases are a match to TRBD1. The V gene's germline CDR1 is KGHSH and CDR2 LQKENI. V shed 2 bases and J 0 bases; nucleotides not matched to a gene: 3. The CDR3 sequence is 15 residues long. CDR3 residues: CASSPLTGNQETQYF. The CDR3 DNA is TGTGCCAGCTCACCATTGACAGGGAACCAAGAGACCCAGTACTTC.

The chain joins TRBV29-1 to TRBJ2-2; weak D call: TRBD1 (5 bases). V shed 8 bases and J shed 5 bases, with 12 bases lying between them. Germline V CDR1 and CDR2: SQVTM, ANQGSEA. The CDR3 runs 12 residues. The CDR3 loop is CSTQRGTGELFF. The CDR3 DNA is TGCAGCACCCAAAGGGGTACCGGGGAGCTGTTTTTT.

This clone occurred once. The V gene is TRBV6-1, the J gene TRBJ1-3; D is ambiguous. This CDR3 comprises 15 residues. From germline, CDR1 is MNHNS and CDR2 SASEGT. V dropped 6 bases and J dropped 0 bases, with 12 bases sitting between them. The DNA for the CDR3 is TGTGCCAGCAGGGAACTGGGGAGCTCTGGAAACACCATATATTTT. It encodes CASRELGSSGNTIYF.

J is TRBJ1-3 and V is TRBV29-1, with D perhaps matching TRBD1 (6 bases). The germline V gene has CDR1 SQVTM and CDR2 ANQGSEA. The germline V and J ends were trimmed by 3 bases and 3 bases, with 6 bases remaining between them. This CDR3 is built from 12 residues. CDR3 sequence: CSVEDSGNTIYF. In DNA, the CDR3 is TGCAGCGTTGAGGACAGTGGAAACACCATATATTTT. Combining the CDR3 with reference TRBV29-1 and TRBJ1-3 gives the whole variable domain SAVISQKPSRDICQRGTSLTIQCQVDSQVTMMFWYRQQPGQSLTLIATANQGSEATYESGFVIDKFPISRPNLTFSTLTVSNMSPEDSSIYLCSVEDSGNTIYFGEGSWLTVV.

The V call is TRBV19, the J call TRBJ1-1; perhaps TRBD1 as D (5 bases). The CDR3 is 14 amino acids. V was trimmed by 3 bases and J by 4 bases, leaving 12 bases between them. Germline V gene data show CDR1 as LNHDA and CDR2 as SQIVND (reference sequence). In DNA, the CDR3 is TGTGCCAGTAGTATGGGGCCAACCACCACTGAAGCTTTCTTT. It specifies CASSMGPTTTEAFF.

The rearrangement uses TRBV27 and TRBJ1-6; D is unclear. CDR3 size: 15 residues. V was pared by 5 bases and J by 6 bases, with 14 bases between. CDR1 and CDR2 (germline): MNHEY, SMNVEV (reference sequence). The CDR3 DNA reads TGTGCCAGCAGTGCGCCCGGTGTGCGTAATTCACCCCTCCACTTT. It yields the protein CASSAPGVRNSPLHF.

This clone turned up a few times. V is TRBV2 and J is TRBJ2-1, with 7 bases lining up with TRBD1. CDR1 SNHLY and CDR2 FYNNEI come from the germline V gene. Trimming took 6 bases from V and 10 from J; bases not matched to a gene: 6. The CDR3 runs 12 residues. The CDR3 reads CASSLGQSEQFF. Written as DNA, the CDR3 is TGTGCCAGCAGCCTGGGACAGAGCGAGCAGTTCTTC. The full variable domain, with the rest looked up from reference TRBV2 and TRBJ2-1, is EPEVTQTPSHQVTQMGQEVILRCVPISNHLYFYWYRQILGQKVEFLVSFYNNEISEKSEIFDDQFSVERPDGSNFTLKIRSTKLEDSAMYFCASSLGQSEQFFGPGTRLTVL.

This chain joins TRBV30 and TRBJ1-1; 12 bases fit TRBD1. Germline CDR1 GTSNPN, CDR2 SVGIG (reference sequence). This CDR3 comprises 16 residues. V lost 1 base and J lost 3; bases outside the gene matches: 6. Written as DNA, the CDR3 is TGTGCCTGGAGTGCGGGGACAGGGGGCCTCGACACTGAAGCTTTCTTT. This translates into CAWSAGTGGLDTEAFF.

The chain couples TRBV15 to TRBJ1-1; D gene ambiguous. The CDR3 is 14 amino acids. Germline V gene lookup returns CDR1 LNHNV and CDR2 YYDKDF (reference sequence). Deletions cut 4 bases from V and 0 bases from J, with 9 bases between. In nucleotides, the CDR3 is TGTGCCACCAGCACCCGAGCACTGAACACTGAAGCTTTCTTT. Its translation: CATSTRALNTEAFF.

V gene TRBV10-2 combines with J gene TRBJ2-7, with 7 bases lining up with TRBD1. This CDR3 has 13 amino acids. J was trimmed by 2 bases and V by 5 bases; bases with no gene match: 3. The germline gives CDR1 WSHSY, CDR2 SAAADI. CDR3 sequence reads: CASSRDSPYEQYF. The CDR3 DNA sequence: TGCGCCAGCAGTCGGGACAGCCCCTACGAGCAGTACTTC.

This chain connects TRBV5-1 to TRBJ2-3, with D maybe TRBD2 (5 bases). The CDR3 has 15 amino acids. The germline CDR1 and CDR2 sequences are SGHRS and YFSETQ. With 0 bases removed from V and 7 bases from J, the gap between germline ends came to 15 bases. Written as DNA, the CDR3 is TGCGCCAGCAGCTTGGCCCCATCACGGGGTAATACGCAGTATTTT. Translation gives CASSLAPSRGNTQYF.

The chain employs TRBV11-2 and TRBJ2-5, with D possibly TRBD2 on 7 matching bases. Germline assignment: CDR1 SGHAT and CDR2 FQNNGV. Trimming left V 3 bases short and J 2 bases short, with 16 bases between. The CDR3 consists of 16 residues. The CDR3 protein is CASSFSGEGIQETQYF. The CDR3 nucleotides read TGTGCCAGCAGCTTCTCAGGGGAGGGGATACAAGAGACCCAGTACTTC.

The chain couples TRBV30 to TRBJ2-1; maybe TRBD1 (5 bases). V lost 2 bases, J lost 7 bases, and 12 bases lay in between. This CDR3 is 13 amino acids long. Germline V lookup: CDR1 GTSNPN, CDR2 SVGIG (reference sequence). The CDR3 spells CAWSITGNNEQFF. The CDR3 nucleotides are TGTGCCTGGAGTATTACAGGAAATAATGAGCAGTTCTTC. The full variable domain, in which reference TRBV30 and TRBJ2-1 provide the parts outside the CDR3, is SQTIHQWPATLVQPVGSPLSLECTVEGTSNPNLYWYRQAAGRGLQLLFYSVGIGQISSEVPQNLSASRPQDRQFILSSKKLLLSDSGFYLCAWSITGNNEQFFGPGTRLTVL.

This clone has only one observation. V gene TRBV7-8 combines with J gene TRBJ2-1; D remains unclear. The V gene lost 0 bases and the J gene lost 5 bases, with 8 bases spanning the gap. Germline V gene lookup returns CDR1 SGHVS and CDR2 FQNEAQ. The CDR3 covers 14 residues. The CDR3 loop is CASSLAMPDNEQFF. For the CDR3, the DNA is TGTGCCAGCAGCTTAGCAATGCCAGACAATGAGCAGTTCTTC. The entire variable domain, with the rest obtained from reference TRBV7-8 and TRBJ2-1, is as follows: GAGVSQSPRYKVAKRGQDVALRCDPISGHVSLFWYQQALGQGPEFLTYFQNEAQLDKSGLPSDRFFAERPEGSVSTLKIQRTQQEDSAVYLCASSLAMPDNEQFFGPGTRLTVL.

The chain has TRBV19 and TRBJ1-1; TRBD1 is a possible D gene (6 bases). V was trimmed by 10 bases and J by 0 bases, leaving 12 bases between them. The CDR3 has 13 residues. Germline assignment: CDR1 LNHDA and CDR2 SQIVND (reference sequence). This CDR3 is CATKGQMNTEAFF. The CDR3 region has the DNA TGTGCCACGAAAGGACAGATGAACACTGAAGCTTTCTTT. The variable domain in full, completed from reference TRBV19 and TRBJ1-1, reads DGGITQSPKYLFRKEGQNVTLSCEQNLNHDAMYWYRQDPGQGLRLIYYSQIVNDFQKGDIAEGYSVSREKKESFPLTVTSAQKNPTAFYLCATKGQMNTEAFFGQGTRLTVV.

This chain uses TRBV28 with TRBJ1-5, with TRBD1 identical over 8 bases. CDR1 and CDR2 (germline): MDHEN, SYDVKM. The CDR3 runs 17 residues. Trimming removed 6 bases from V and 4 bases from J; junction bases left unmatched: 14. The CDR3 is CASRMGNQGARNQPQHF. The CDR3 DNA sequence: TGTGCCAGCAGGATGGGGAACCAGGGGGCTCGGAATCAGCCCCAGCATTTT.

The chain combines TRBV5-1 with TRBJ1-2; TRBD1 matches at 12 bases. V trimming: 4 bases; J trimming: 3 bases; junction bases outside the gene matches: 1. Germline CDR1 is SGHRS and CDR2 is YFSETQ. The CDR3 contains 14 residues. The CDR3 is CASSGTGGDYGYTF. The CDR3 coding sequence is TGCGCCAGCAGCGGGACAGGGGGCGACTATGGCTACACCTTC.

This chain joins TRBV9 and TRBJ1-3; TRBD1 matches 7 bases. The CDR3 totals 17 residues. The germline gives CDR1 SGDLS, CDR2 YYNGEE. J was trimmed by 0 bases and V by 0 bases; bases with no gene match: 6. CDR3 in amino acids: CASSVEVGGSSGNTIYF. In DNA, the CDR3 is TGTGCCAGCAGCGTAGAAGTAGGGGGCAGCTCTGGAAACACCATATATTTT.

V is TRBV11-3 and J is TRBJ2-1, with 9 nucleotides matching TRBD2. The germline V gene encodes CDR1 SGHNT and CDR2 YENEEA. The CDR3 runs to 14 residues. J lost 6 bases, V lost 5 bases, and 5 bases had no gene match. For the CDR3, the DNA is TGTGCCAGCAGCGCGGGACTAGCACCCAATGAGCAGTTCTTC. As protein: CASSAGLAPNEQFF.